The rows below give T cell receptor beta chains drawn from one sample of a study of EBV T-cell therapy then PD-1 blockade in nasopharyngeal carcinoma. The antigens for these receptors are not known. The data were produced by immunoSEQ multiplex PCR, yet TCRdb's version contains in-frame clones alone and is incomplete. This table holds more than 20,000 clones, over 65% found once. Sample: CD8+ T cells from blood, taken at day -245 from a patient whose treatment included autologous EBV-specific T cells and nivolumab. All receptors come from a man aged 35 to 55 with nasopharyngeal carcinoma. The CDR3 runs from the conserved cysteine through the conserved F or W. The D gene is left open where the match is weak.

v_gene,d_gene,CDR3aa
TRBV9,NA,CASSVVRDEQYF
TRBV4-1,NA,CASSQFLSQNSNQPQHF
TRBV30,NA,CAWSDDSHSNQPQHF
TRBV5-4,NA,CASSRRVPYNEKLFF
TRBV4-1,NA,CASSQAPASSYEQYF
TRBV15,NA,CATRAPLGTGELFF
TRBV9,TRBD2,CASSVVAGASYNEQFF
TRBV24-1,NA,CATSDRTAHTGELFF
TRBV18,NA,CASSLNPGAYASHNTEAFF
TRBV19,NA,CASTRDTTGSPLHF
TRBV5-1,TRBD1,CASSPEGTGHTSGNTIYF
TRBV25-1,TRBD2,CASSERGLGGTNEQFF
TRBV6-2/TRBV6-3,TRBD2,CASSYTSGAYEQYF
TRBV15,NA,CATSNRATYEQYF
TRBV5-1,TRBD1,CASSLVSTGWTDTQYF
TRBV13,TRBD1,CASSIGTGDIYGYTF
TRBV6-1,TRBD1,CASSEGTGGSTEAFF
TRBV27,NA,CASSLSRPGYGNTEAFF
TRBV6-6,TRBD1,CASSYPGTGNFDEQYF
TRBV6-2/TRBV6-3,NA,CASSSTGPIGANVLTF
TRBV6-2/TRBV6-3,NA,CASSLSGEAGELFF
TRBV7-9,NA,CASSLSGLQETQYF
TRBV6-4,NA,CASSEEQGGTDTQYF
TRBV24-1,TRBD1,CATSEFRDRGLETQYF
TRBV12-3/TRBV12-4,NA,CASSFDPTEAFF
TRBV24-1,TRBD1,CATGENQGVNQPQHF
TRBV6-2/TRBV6-3,NA,CASSYYEDTTNEKLFF
TRBV21-1,NA,CASSKDGGRTGNVGEQYF
TRBV7-9,NA,CASSPRGDTQYF
TRBV19,TRBD1,CASSTPFRDRDTEAFF
TRBV5-6,NA,CASSPVGGGSGTLHF
TRBV4-1,NA,CASSPGWEGAEAFF
TRBV27,NA,CASWGDKGGNIQYF
TRBV7-3,NA,CASSLPESSYEQYF